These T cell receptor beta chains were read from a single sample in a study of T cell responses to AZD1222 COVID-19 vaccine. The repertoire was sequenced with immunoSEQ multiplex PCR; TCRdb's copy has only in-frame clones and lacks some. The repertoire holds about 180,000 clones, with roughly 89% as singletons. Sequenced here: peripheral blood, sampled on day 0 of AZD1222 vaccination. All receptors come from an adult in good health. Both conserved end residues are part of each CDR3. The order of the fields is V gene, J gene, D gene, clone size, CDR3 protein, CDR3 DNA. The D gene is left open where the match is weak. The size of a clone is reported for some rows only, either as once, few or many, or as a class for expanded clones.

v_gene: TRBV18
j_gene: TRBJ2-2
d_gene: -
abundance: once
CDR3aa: CASSLGRQVTGELFF
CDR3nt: TGTGCCAGCTCCCTAGGGAGACAGGTCACCGGGGAGCTGTTTTTT

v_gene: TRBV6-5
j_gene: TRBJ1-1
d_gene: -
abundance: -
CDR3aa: CASSYQPSPDAEAFF
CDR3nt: TGTGCCAGCAGTTACCAGCCCAGCCCCGACGCTGAAGCTTTCTTT

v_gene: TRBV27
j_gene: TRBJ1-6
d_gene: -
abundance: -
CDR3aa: CASRQEGYNSPLHF
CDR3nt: TGTGCCAGCAGGCAGGAAGGCTATAATTCACCCCTCCACTTT

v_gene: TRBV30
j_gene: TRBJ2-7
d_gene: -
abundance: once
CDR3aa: CAWSLGSSYEQYF
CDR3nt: TGTGCCTGGAGTCTTGGGAGCTCCTACGAGCAGTACTTC

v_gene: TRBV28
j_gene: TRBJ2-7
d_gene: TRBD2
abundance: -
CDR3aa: CASSNSGGGSYEQYF
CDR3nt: TGTGCCAGCAGTAATAGCGGGGGAGGGAGTTACGAGCAGTACTTC

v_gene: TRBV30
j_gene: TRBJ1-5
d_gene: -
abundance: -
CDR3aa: CAWSVQGNQPQHF
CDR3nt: TGTGCCTGGAGTGTACAGGGCAATCAGCCCCAGCATTTT

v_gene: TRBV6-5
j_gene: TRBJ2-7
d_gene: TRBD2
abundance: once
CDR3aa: CASATTSGAQYF
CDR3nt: TGTGCCAGTGCCACTACTAGCGGGGCGCAGTACTTC

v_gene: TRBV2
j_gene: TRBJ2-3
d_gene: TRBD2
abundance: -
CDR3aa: CASRASGGGDTQYF
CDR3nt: TGTGCCAGCAGGGCTAGCGGGGGCGGGGATACGCAGTATTTT

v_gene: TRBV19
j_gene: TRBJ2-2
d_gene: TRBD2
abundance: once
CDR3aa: CASSLRTSGSANTGELFF
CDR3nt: TGTGCCAGTAGTTTACGGACTAGCGGGAGTGCAAACACCGGGGAGCTGTTTTTT

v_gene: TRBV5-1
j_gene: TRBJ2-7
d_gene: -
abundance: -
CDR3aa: CASSSDGISYEQYF
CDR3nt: TGCGCCAGCAGCTCGGACGGGATCTCCTACGAGCAGTACTTC

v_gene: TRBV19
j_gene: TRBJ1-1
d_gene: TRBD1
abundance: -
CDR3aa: CASSRTGGSNTEAFF
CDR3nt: TGTGCCAGTAGTAGGACAGGGGGCTCCAACACTGAAGCTTTCTTT

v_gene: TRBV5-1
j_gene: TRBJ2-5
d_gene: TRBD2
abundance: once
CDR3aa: CASSLEGTSGSLETQYF
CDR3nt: TGCGCCAGCAGCTTGGAGGGGACTAGCGGGAGTCTGGAGACCCAGTACTTC

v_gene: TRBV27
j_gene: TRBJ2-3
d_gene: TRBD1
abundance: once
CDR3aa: CASSLFPPTGTVLADTQYF
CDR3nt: TGTGCCAGCAGTTTATTTCCGCCCACCGGGACAGTACTGGCAGATACGCAGTATTTT

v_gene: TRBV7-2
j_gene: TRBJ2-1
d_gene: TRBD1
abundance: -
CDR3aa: CASSPGQVYNEQFF
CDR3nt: TGTGCCAGCAGCCCGGGACAGGTATACAATGAGCAGTTCTTC

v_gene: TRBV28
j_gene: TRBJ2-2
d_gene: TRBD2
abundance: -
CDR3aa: CASSFRSSGRVGELFF
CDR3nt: TGTGCCAGCAGTTTTCGGTCTAGCGGGAGGGTAGGGGAGCTGTTTTTT

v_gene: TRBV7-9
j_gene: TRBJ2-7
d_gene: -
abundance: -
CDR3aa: CASSFRTGYSYEQYF
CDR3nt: TGTGCCAGCAGTTTCCGTACAGGTTATTCCTACGAGCAGTACTTC

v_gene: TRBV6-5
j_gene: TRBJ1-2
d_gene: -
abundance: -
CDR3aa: CASLPTSDYGYTF
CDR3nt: TGTGCCAGCCTTCCCACAAGCGACTATGGCTACACCTTC